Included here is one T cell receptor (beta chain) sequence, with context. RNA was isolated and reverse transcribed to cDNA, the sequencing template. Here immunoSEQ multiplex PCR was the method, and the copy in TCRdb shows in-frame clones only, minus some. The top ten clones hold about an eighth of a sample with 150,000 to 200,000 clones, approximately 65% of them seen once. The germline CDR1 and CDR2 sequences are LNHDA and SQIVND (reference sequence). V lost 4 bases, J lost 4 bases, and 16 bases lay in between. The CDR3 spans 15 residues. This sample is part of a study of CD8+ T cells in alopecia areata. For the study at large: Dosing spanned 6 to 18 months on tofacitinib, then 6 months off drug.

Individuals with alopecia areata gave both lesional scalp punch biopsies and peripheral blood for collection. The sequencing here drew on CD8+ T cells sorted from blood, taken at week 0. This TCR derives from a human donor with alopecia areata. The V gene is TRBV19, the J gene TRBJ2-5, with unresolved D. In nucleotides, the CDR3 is TGTGCCAGTAGTACCACCGCAGGAGACGGAGAGACCCAGTACTTC. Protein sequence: CASSTTAGDGETQYF.